A single sample gave rise to the 21 T cell receptor beta chains below, sequenced in a study of high-grade serous ovarian cancer treatment subgroups. The tumor samples were collected prior to definitive surgery or chemotherapy. Repertoires were generated with immunoSEQ multiplex PCR, while TCRdb's copy carries only in-frame clones and drops some. The repertoire consists of approximately 2,700 clones, with roughly 70% occurring once and the leading ten covering 10% to 15%. Material for sequencing was tumor tissue. Source of these receptors: a human donor with high-grade serous ovarian cancer.

The chain joins TRBV30 to TRBJ1-5; perhaps TRBD1 as D (5 bases). The CDR3 has 16 amino acids. V lost 0 bases and J lost 4, with 16 bases in between. In germline, CDR1 is GTSNPN, CDR2 SVGIG (reference sequence). The CDR3: CAWSVPAGLTNQPQHF. CDR3 nucleotides: TGTGCCTGGAGTGTACCAGCAGGGTTGACAAATCAGCCCCAGCATTTT.

The V and J genes are TRBV6-6 and TRBJ1-1, with unresolved D. Germline V gene data show CDR1 as MNHNY and CDR2 as SVGAGI (reference sequence). V lost 9 bases and J lost 8, with 13 bases in between. The CDR3 is made up of 11 amino acids. The CDR3 protein is CASLGPGEAFF. The CDR3 nucleotides read TGTGCCAGTTTGGGTCCGGGCGAAGCTTTCTTT.

The chain combines TRBV19 with TRBJ2-3; weak D call: TRBD1 (5 bases). The germline V gene has CDR1 LNHDA and CDR2 SQIVND (reference sequence). The ends were cut back, 7 bases at V and 1 base at J, with 9 bases in the middle. The CDR3 has 13 amino acids. The CDR3 loop reads CASKQVGTDTQYF. DNA for the CDR3: TGTGCCAGTAAACAGGTCGGCACAGATACGCAGTATTTT.

V usage is TRBV27 and J usage is TRBJ2-3; D gene uncertain. V was trimmed by 2 bases and J by 11 bases, leaving 14 bases between them. Germline assignment: CDR1 MNHEY and CDR2 SMNVEV (reference sequence). CDR3 length: 13 amino acids. DNA for the CDR3: TGTGCCAGCAGTTTAGGTAGGAGACAAGGGCAGTATTTT. Translating it yields CASSLGRRQGQYF.

The sample holds a few counts of this clone. The genes are TRBV7-9 and TRBJ2-7; TRBD1 or TRBD2 may be the D gene (5 bases each). Trimming cost V 8 bases and J 0 bases, with 8 bases left between them. CDR3 length equals 12 residues. Germline V gene sequence: CDR1 SEHNR, CDR2 FQNEAQ (reference sequence). The CDR3 reads CASGDGSYEQYF. The CDR3 coding sequence is TGTGCCAGCGGGGACGGCTCCTACGAGCAGTACTTC.

The chain has TRBV9 and TRBJ1-6; maybe TRBD1 (5 bases). The length of the CDR3 is 14 residues. Per germline, CDR1 SGDLS and CDR2 YYNGEE. V was cut by 4 bases and J by 6 bases, with 11 bases left in between. The CDR3 is CASSLRDSNSPLHF. DNA for the CDR3: TGTGCCAGCAGCCTCAGGGACTCTAATTCACCCCTCCACTTT.

The genes are TRBV5-8 and TRBJ2-4; 10 positions agree with TRBD2. CDR1 and CDR2 from the germline V gene are SGHTS and YDEGEE. The J segment lost 13 bases and the V segment lost 3 bases, leaving 7 bases of the junction unmatched. This CDR3 contains 13 residues. Here the CDR3 DNA reads TGTGCCAGCAGCTGGGAAAGTAGCGGGGGGCAGTACTTC. It specifies CASSWESSGGQYF.

The gene calls are TRBV2 and TRBJ1-5; no definite D call. V was clipped by 8 bases and J by 2 bases, with 10 bases between them. Germline lookup yields CDR1 SNHLY and CDR2 FYNNEI. This CDR3 has 13 residues. This CDR3 is CASSWDGNQPQHF. CDR3 sequence (DNA): TGTGCCAGCTCATGGGATGGCAATCAGCCCCAGCATTTT.

The chain couples TRBV19 to TRBJ1-2, with TRBD1 matching 10 bases. CDR1 and CDR2 from the germline V gene are LNHDA and SQIVND (reference sequence). The CDR3 runs 16 residues. Trimming cost V 3 bases and J 7 bases; bases outside gene matches: 11. Here the CDR3 reads CASSIPTGTGAGGYTF. The CDR3 DNA follows: TGTGCCAGTAGTATCCCAACCGGGACAGGGGCCGGTGGCTACACCTTC. Based on the CDR3 plus reference TRBV19 and TRBJ1-2, the full variable domain is DGGITQSPKYLFRKEGQNVTLSCEQNLNHDAMYWYRQDPGQGLRLIYYSQIVNDFQKGDIAEGYSVSREKKESFPLTVTSAQKNPTAFYLCASSIPTGTGAGGYTFGSGTRLTVV.

This sequence joins TRBV2 and TRBJ1-2, with a tentative D call TRBD1 (5 bases). The CDR3 length is 13 residues. Trimming pared 4 bases from V and 8 bases from J, leaving 14 bases between. Germline loops: CDR1 SNHLY, CDR2 FYNNEI. The CDR3 region is CASSGGEIGGYTF. CDR3 coding DNA: TGTGCCAGCAGTGGGGGGGAGATAGGAGGCTACACCTTC.

J is TRBJ2-2 and V is TRBV7-8; 7 nucleotides agree with TRBD1. The ends lost 5 bases at V and 1 base at J; junction bases unmatched: 4. This CDR3 region has 15 residues. Per the germline V gene, CDR1 is SGHVS and CDR2 is FQNEAQ. CDR3 sequence (DNA): TGTGCCAGCAGCCCCCGGGACAGGAACACCGGGGAGCTGTTTTTT. Amino acid sequence: CASSPRDRNTGELFF.

This clone was seen just once. The chain uses TRBV5-1 and TRBJ1-5, with 7 bases matching TRBD1. Germline V gene lookup returns CDR1 SGHRS and CDR2 YFSETQ. The CDR3 totals 15 residues. V trimming: 5 bases; J trimming: 3 bases; junction bases outside the gene matches: 8. CDR3 sequence: CASRSGDSYNQPQHF. The CDR3 DNA sequence: TGCGCCAGCAGAAGCGGGGACAGCTACAATCAGCCCCAGCATTTT.

The CDR3 nucleotides read TGTGCCAGCTCACCCGAGACAGGGGGCTCTACTAACTATGGCTACACCTTC. Its protein is CASSPETGGSTNYGYTF. The chain joins TRBV18 to TRBJ1-2; TRBD1 matches at 10 bases. J lost 0 bases, V lost 3 bases, and 7 bases had no gene match. The CDR3 is 17 amino acids. CDR1 is KGHSH, CDR2 LQKENI, per germline.

The V and J genes are TRBV29-1 and TRBJ2-4, with D perhaps TRBD1 (6 bases). The ends were cut back, 6 bases at V and 7 bases at J, with 16 bases in the middle. Germline loops: CDR1 SQVTM, CDR2 ANQGSEA. The CDR3 contains 13 residues. The CDR3 loop reads CSVHEGTPNIQYF. In DNA form, the CDR3 reads TGCAGCGTCCACGAGGGGACACCCAACATTCAGTACTTC.

The chain has TRBV7-2 and TRBJ2-7; tentatively, D is TRBD2 (6 bases). Germline V gene lookup returns CDR1 SGHTA and CDR2 FQGNSA. CDR3 length equals 16 residues. With 1 base removed from V and 3 bases from J, the gap between germline ends came to 16 bases. CDR3 residues: CASSLVYAGSLYEQYF. DNA for the CDR3: TGTGCCAGCAGCTTAGTTTACGCGGGGTCTCTCTACGAGCAGTACTTC.

The chain employs TRBV27 and TRBJ1-5, with a weak D call TRBD1 (5 bases). Trimming removed 1 base from V and 13 bases from J, with 20 bases in between. CDR1 and CDR2 from the germline V gene are MNHEY and SMNVEV (reference sequence). The CDR3 contains 15 residues. The CDR3 region is CASSLFATPRGHQHF. The DNA of the CDR3 is TGTGCCAGCAGTTTATTCGCCACTCCCCGAGGACATCAGCATTTT.

V usage is TRBV30 and J usage is TRBJ1-6, with D possibly matching TRBD1 (5 bases). Germline V gene sequence: CDR1 GTSNPN, CDR2 SVGIG (reference sequence). The V gene lost 2 bases and the J gene lost 9 bases, with 14 bases spanning the gap. The CDR3 is made up of 14 amino acids. CDR3 DNA: TGTGCCTGGAGTTCGCGGGACTATGTTTCACCCCTCCACTTT. It codes for CAWSSRDYVSPLHF.

The gene calls are TRBV7-8 and TRBJ1-2; D is unclear. Germline V gene lookup returns CDR1 SGHVS and CDR2 FQNEAQ. The V gene lost 5 bases and the J gene lost 7 bases, with 11 bases spanning the gap. There are 12 residues in the CDR3. In nucleotides, the CDR3 is TGTGCCAGCAGCCAGGTTTTGGGTGGCTACACCTTC. Its translation is CASSQVLGGYTF.

This clone came up a few times. The V call is TRBV7-6, the J call TRBJ1-1; D unclear. Deletions cut 1 base from V and 5 bases from J, with 11 bases between. Germline V gene sequence: CDR1 SGHVS, CDR2 FNYEAQ. This CDR3 has 14 amino acids. The chain's CDR3 is CASSLGTLGTEAFF. The CDR3, as DNA: TGTGCCAGCAGCTTAGGCACTCTAGGGACTGAAGCTTTCTTT.

V and J are TRBV6-6 and TRBJ2-7; D call uncertain. V lost 6 bases and J lost 4, with 4 bases in between. CDR1 MNHNY and CDR2 SVGAGI come from the germline V gene (reference sequence). The CDR3 loop spans 10 amino acids. This CDR3 is CASSRYEQYF. CDR3 in DNA: TGTGCCAGCAGCCGTTACGAGCAGTACTTC.

This clone was seen only a few times. The J gene is TRBJ2-5, the V gene TRBV6-6; the match to TRBD2 covers 10 bases. J gave up 7 bases and V 4 bases, and 9 bases lay outside the gene matches. CDR3 size: 15 residues. CDR1 and CDR2 from the germline V gene are MNHNY and SVGAGI (reference sequence). CDR3 in amino acids: CASSSGSGGVGTQYF. CDR3 in DNA: TGTGCCAGCAGTTCCGGGAGCGGGGGGGTGGGGACCCAGTACTTC.